This TCR beta chain was observed in a study of blood T cell repertoires in COVID-19. The wider study: The study drew acute and convalescent COVID-19 samples from the United States, Italy and Spain. Sources were T cells, B-cell-depleted T cells, or PBMCs; the material itself was cDNA or gDNA.

In the original analysis: Using reference gene primer amplification, nucleated cell counts were estimated. Profiled with immunoSEQ multiplex PCR; TCRdb holds only in-frame clones, not every one. That table supplies the V and J calls and clone size; D and trimming were determined from the DNA. The profile shows roughly 350,000 clones, approximately 90% of them singletons. Germline trimming cut 2 bases from V and 1 base from J; bases unmatched to any gene: 5. Germline V CDR1 and CDR2: MNHNS, SASEGT. The CDR3 length is 17 residues. This rearrangement joins TRBV6-1 to TRBJ2-1; 10 nucleotides agree with TRBD2. Sequences were obtained from peripheral blood. This TCR was recovered from a woman younger than 35 who had recovered from COVID-19. CDR3 in amino acids: CASSETGLAVSYNEQFF. The CDR3 DNA reads TGTGCCAGCAGTGAAACTGGACTAGCGGTATCCTACAATGAGCAGTTCTTC.